What follows are 29 T cell receptor beta chains derived from one specimen sequenced in a study of monozygotic twins with cystic fibrosis listed by TCRdb under 2021. Library preparation was by the immunoSEQ multiplex PCR assay. TCRdb retrieved this table from immuneACCESS and kept in-frame rearrangements only. Not all clones are present; in checked studies, unresolved V genes account for under half, and no reason is known for the remainder. This sample has over 15,000 clones in its table, and about 97% of those were observed once. The biggest ten clones account for around 1.9% of the sample. Sample: blood. The receptors here all came from a woman aged 25 to 39 with cystic fibrosis.

V and J are TRBV6-5 and TRBJ2-1; tentative D call: TRBD2 (7 bases). This CDR3 comprises 15 residues. The germline V gene encodes CDR1 MNHEY and CDR2 SVGAGI. V was cut by 2 bases and J by 6 bases, with 14 bases left in between. In DNA, the CDR3 is TGTGCCAGCAGTTACGGATCGGGGGGCCCCAATGAGCAGTTCTTC. Amino acids: CASSYGSGGPNEQFF.

This clone was recorded a few times. This chain links TRBV19 with TRBJ1-1; no firm D call. Per the germline V gene, CDR1 is LNHDA and CDR2 is SQIVND (reference sequence). The CDR3 has 13 amino acids. Trimming stripped 9 bases from V and 6 bases from J, with 17 bases between. CDR3 residues: CASRRHKGAEAFF. The CDR3 DNA reads as TGTGCCAGCCGGAGACACAAGGGCGCTGAAGCTTTCTTT.

This clone was detected once. The chain has TRBV5-6 and TRBJ1-2, with TRBD1 as a possible D gene (6 bases). The CDR3 totals 15 residues. The V gene lost 5 bases and the J gene lost 1 base, with 15 bases spanning the gap. Looked up from germline, CDR1 is SGHDT and CDR2 is YYEEEE. The DNA for the CDR3 is TGTGCCAGCAGACGGATGACAGGAATTAACTATGGCTACACCTTC. Its protein is CASRRMTGINYGYTF.

The J gene is TRBJ2-7, the V gene TRBV27; 8 nucleotides agree with TRBD2. Germline loops: CDR1 MNHEY, CDR2 SMNVEV (reference sequence). The V and J ends lost 5 bases and 2 bases, in that order; junction bases with no gene match: 11. The CDR3 length is 16 residues. CDR3 in DNA: TGTGCCAGCAGTGGGGCGTATACTAGCGGAACCTACGAGCAGTACTTC. Translating gives CASSGAYTSGTYEQYF.

This rearrangement joins TRBV5-4 to TRBJ2-4, with 7 bases aligning to TRBD2. The CDR3 runs 13 residues. CDR1 is SGHNT, CDR2 YYREEE, per germline (reference sequence). V shed 0 bases, J shed 6 bases, and the junction held 0 bases outside the gene matches. Here the CDR3 reads CASSLAGGNIQYF. CDR3 bases: TGTGCCAGCAGCTTGGCGGGGGGAAACATTCAGTACTTC.

The chain employs TRBV5-4 and TRBJ2-5; possibly TRBD2 for D (6 bases). This CDR3 has 15 amino acids. The germline gives CDR1 SGHNT, CDR2 YYREEE (reference sequence). Trimming removed 5 bases at V and 4 bases at J, with 18 bases between. The CDR3 DNA reads TGTGCCAGCAGTATGGGGGACTGGGTTGGAGAGACCCAGTACTTC. This codes for CASSMGDWVGETQYF. Complete variable domain (other parts from reference TRBV5-4 and TRBJ2-5): ETGVTQSPTHLIKTRGQQVTLRCSSQSGHNTVSWYQQALGQGPQFIFQYYREEENGRGNFPPRFSGLQFPNYSSELNVNALELDDSALYLCASSMGDWVGETQYFGPGTRLLVL.

This clone was observed once. Here the CDR3 reads CASSPGVGGYTF. The CDR3 nucleotides are TGTGCCAGCAGCCCAGGGGTTGGGGGCTACACCTTC. This chain uses TRBV5-6 with TRBJ1-2; perhaps TRBD1 as D (6 bases). This CDR3 is built from 12 residues. V dropped 4 bases and J dropped 8 bases, with 12 bases sitting between them. The germline V gene encodes CDR1 SGHDT and CDR2 YYEEEE.

J is TRBJ1-1 and V is TRBV6-1, with a tentative D call TRBD1 (6 bases). V was cut by 3 bases and J by 11 bases, with 19 bases left in between. The CDR3 extends over 14 amino acids. Germline V gives CDR1 MNHNS, CDR2 SASEGT. CDR3 sequence reads: CASSEQTGDFVAFF. The CDR3 bases are TGTGCCAGCAGTGAGCAGACAGGCGATTTCGTGGCTTTCTTT.

J is TRBJ1-2 and V is TRBV19; D might be TRBD1 (6 bases). The germline CDR1 and CDR2 sequences are LNHDA and SQIVND (reference sequence). This CDR3 is 17 amino acids long. Trimming pared 9 bases from V and 5 bases from J, leaving 28 bases between. For the CDR3, the DNA is TGTGCCAGCGGGGCTAGGCCAGGGGATTCGTTCCAATATGGCTACACCTTC. This translates into CASGARPGDSFQYGYTF.

The rearrangement links TRBV5-6 to TRBJ2-2; TRBD2 matches 9 bases. There are 15 residues in the CDR3. Germline CDR1 reads SGHDT; CDR2 reads YYEEEE. J lost 5 bases, V lost 0 bases, and 2 bases had no gene match. Here the CDR3 reads CASSLVAGVTGELFF. In DNA, the CDR3 is TGTGCCAGCAGCTTGGTAGCGGGGGTAACCGGGGAGCTGTTTTTT.

V and J are TRBV11-2 and TRBJ1-2, with D unresolved. Germline-derived CDR1 and CDR2 are SGHAT and FQNNGV. Trimming left V 5 bases short and J 4 bases short, with 14 bases between. This CDR3 comprises 14 residues. The CDR3 DNA is TGTGCCAGCAGCCTAAGGGCCTCATTCTATGGCTACACCTTC. Protein: CASSLRASFYGYTF.

The V and J genes are TRBV5-5 and TRBJ2-1, with D maybe TRBD2 (6 bases). The CDR3 runs 15 residues. CDR1 and CDR2 (germline): SGHKS, YYEKEE (reference sequence). Trimming stripped 1 base from V and 4 bases from J, with 12 bases between. Written as DNA, the CDR3 is TGTGCCAGCAGCTTGTCCGGGACTGGTTACAATGAGCAGTTCTTC. It encodes CASSLSGTGYNEQFF.

The chain links TRBV6-1 to TRBJ1-6; no reliable D call. The CDR3 has 15 residues. V was pared by 6 bases and J by 6 bases, with 15 bases between. CDR1 MNHNS and CDR2 SASEGT come from the germline V gene. The CDR3 here is CASSPQPLANSPLHF. The CDR3 region has the DNA TGTGCCAGCAGCCCCCAGCCCCTCGCTAATTCACCCCTCCACTTT.

The chain links TRBV6-1 to TRBJ1-3; no clear D. CDR1 is MNHNS, CDR2 SASEGT, per germline. The CDR3 spans 13 residues. V gave up 8 bases and J gave up 0 bases, with 8 bases separating them. The CDR3 DNA sequence: TGTGCCAGCCGTAAGTTCTCTGGAAACACCATATATTTT. This gives the protein CASRKFSGNTIYF.

The chain uses TRBV4-1 and TRBJ2-7, with D maybe TRBD1 (5 bases). CDR1 is MGHRA and CDR2 is YSYEKL in the germline V gene. V lost 4 bases and J lost 2, with 18 bases in between. CDR3 length: 16 amino acids. CDR3 protein: CASSPKGQGGTYEQYF. The CDR3, as DNA: TGCGCCAGCAGCCCCAAGGGGCAGGGTGGCACCTACGAGCAGTACTTC.

This clone was seen just once. The CDR3 loop is CASSQRTAMNTEAFF. The CDR3 nucleotides read TGTGCCAGCAGCCAAAGGACAGCCATGAACACTGAAGCTTTCTTT. V usage is TRBV14 and J usage is TRBJ1-1, with a possible D match to TRBD1 (6 bases). Trimming left V 2 bases short and J 0 bases short, with 10 bases between. Germline V gene data show CDR1 as SGHDN and CDR2 as FVKESK. The CDR3 is 15 residues long.

V and J are TRBV5-1 and TRBJ2-7; D tentatively fits TRBD1 or TRBD2 (6 bases each). V was pared by 2 bases and J by 2 bases, with 14 bases between. Germline CDR1 reads SGHRS; CDR2 reads YFSETQ. The CDR3 extends over 15 amino acids. The CDR3 sequence: CASSLGGILPYEQYF. The CDR3 DNA is TGCGCCAGCAGCTTAGGGGGGATATTACCCTACGAGCAGTACTTC. The complete variable domain, with remaining parts taken from reference TRBV5-1 and TRBJ2-7, reads KAGVTQTPRYLIKTRGQQVTLSCSPISGHRSVSWYQQTPGQGLQFLFEYFSETQRNKGNFPGRFSGRQFSNSRSEMNVSTLELGDSALYLCASSLGGILPYEQYFGPGTRLTVT.

The V gene is TRBV5-6, the J gene TRBJ2-7, with D hard to call. This CDR3 is built from 12 residues. Germline CDR1 is SGHDT and CDR2 is YYEEEE. Trimming shortened V by 7 bases and J by 2 bases, and 10 bases separated the two germline ends. DNA of the CDR3: TGTGCCAGCTCTTCAGGAACCTACGAGCAGTACTTC. This sequence encodes CASSSGTYEQYF.

This chain joins TRBV6-4 and TRBJ2-7; TRBD2 matches 7 bases. This CDR3 has 12 amino acids. The trim removed 11 bases at V and 6 bases at J, leaving 10 bases unmatched. The germline gives CDR1 MRHNA, CDR2 SNTAGT. The CDR3 sequence is CARPSGEGEQYF. DNA of the CDR3: TGTGCCCGACCCTCGGGGGAGGGCGAGCAGTACTTC.

The chain couples TRBV13 to TRBJ1-2; possibly TRBD1 for D (6 bases). The CDR3 is 15 amino acids. Germline assignment: CDR1 PRHDT and CDR2 FYEKMQ (reference sequence). V gave up 5 bases and J gave up 1 base, with 14 bases separating them. CDR3 amino acids: CASSRGTKLNYGYTF. The CDR3 coding sequence is TGTGCCAGCAGCCGGGGGACAAAACTTAACTATGGCTACACCTTC. The full variable domain, in which reference TRBV13 and TRBJ1-2 provide the parts outside the CDR3, is AAGVIQSPRHLIKEKRETATLKCYPIPRHDTVYWYQQGPGQDPQFLISFYEKMQSDKGSIPDRFSAQQFSDYHSELNMSSLELGDSALYFCASSRGTKLNYGYTFGSGTRLTVV.

This chain links TRBV5-4 with TRBJ2-1; 11 positions match TRBD2. Per germline, CDR1 SGHNT and CDR2 YYREEE (reference sequence). The CDR3 is 15 residues long. V shed 4 bases, J shed 6 bases, and the junction held 6 bases outside the gene matches. CDR3 DNA: TGTGCCAGCAGCCTTGGACTAGCGGGCCCCAATGAGCAGTTCTTC. Its protein product is CASSLGLAGPNEQFF. Combining the CDR3 with reference TRBV5-4 and TRBJ2-1 gives the whole variable domain ETGVTQSPTHLIKTRGQQVTLRCSSQSGHNTVSWYQQALGQGPQFIFQYYREEENGRGNFPPRFSGLQFPNYSSELNVNALELDDSALYLCASSLGLAGPNEQFFGPGTRLTVL.

Here the CDR3 reads CAWSPDSTSTDTQYF. The CDR3, as DNA: TGTGCCTGGAGTCCGGACTCCACTAGCACAGATACGCAGTATTTT. The chain uses TRBV30 and TRBJ2-3; D perhaps matches TRBD2 (5 bases). Trimming took 2 bases from V and 0 from J, leaving 12 bases between them. CDR1 is GTSNPN, CDR2 SVGIG, per germline (reference sequence). The CDR3 contains 15 residues.

This clone appeared a few times. The chain uses TRBV7-8 and TRBJ2-7; no reliable D call. V gave up 1 base and J gave up 0 bases, with 10 bases separating them. This CDR3 is built from 15 residues. Germline V lookup: CDR1 SGHVS, CDR2 FQNEAQ. In DNA, the CDR3 is TGTGCCAGCAGCTTAGTAAGGGTTCCCTCCTACGAGCAGTACTTC. It is translated as CASSLVRVPSYEQYF.

This chain joins TRBV6-6 and TRBJ1-5; no clear D. CDR3 length: 13 residues. The germline CDR1 and CDR2 sequences are MNHNY and SVGAGI (reference sequence). Deletions cut 6 bases from V and 5 bases from J, with 11 bases between. In DNA, the CDR3 is TGTGCCAGCAGCCGGCTTAGGGATCAGCCCCAGCATTTT. Residues: CASSRLRDQPQHF.

This chain connects TRBV5-1 to TRBJ2-7, with 9 bases fitting TRBD2. The CDR3 is 15 amino acids. Per the germline V gene, CDR1 is SGHRS and CDR2 is YFSETQ. V lost 5 bases to trimming and J lost 3 bases; unmatched junction nucleotides: 9. The CDR3 DNA sequence: TGCGCCAGCAGACGGGATAGCGGGGGTTACTACGAGCAGTACTTC. Encoded protein: CASRRDSGGYYEQYF.

This clone was found once. V usage is TRBV7-2 and J usage is TRBJ1-6; the match to TRBD1 covers 11 bases. From germline, CDR1 is SGHTA and CDR2 FQGNSA. V dropped 1 base and J dropped 10; count of bases not matched to a gene: 0. The CDR3 spans 14 residues. CDR3 residues: CASSLGTGGSPLHF. CDR3 nucleotides: TGTGCCAGCAGCTTAGGGACAGGGGGCTCACCCCTCCACTTT.

This clone has a single count. The chain employs TRBV2 and TRBJ2-7; the D gene could be TRBD1 or TRBD2 (5 bases each). This CDR3 spans 15 amino acids. The germline gives CDR1 SNHLY, CDR2 FYNNEI. V was shortened by 3 bases and J by 1 base, with 13 bases between the two germline ends. CDR3: CASSERGDQSYEQYF. The CDR3 DNA sequence: TGTGCCAGCAGTGAGAGGGGTGATCAATCCTACGAGCAGTACTTC.

The chain carries TRBV28 and TRBJ1-5; 9 positions match TRBD1. The CDR3 loop spans 15 amino acids. J gave up 6 bases and V 5 bases, and 8 bases lay outside the gene matches. Germline V gene data show CDR1 as MDHEN and CDR2 as SYDVKM. As DNA, the CDR3 is TGTGCCAGCAGTCCCGGGACAGGGTTAGGTCAGCCCCAGCATTTT. Translation: CASSPGTGLGQPQHF.

The V and J genes are TRBV6-1 and TRBJ1-2; D might be TRBD1 (5 bases). This CDR3 has 15 residues. V was pared by 2 bases and J by 3 bases, with 13 bases between. Germline V gene sequence: CDR1 MNHNS, CDR2 SASEGT. CDR3 nucleotides: TGTGCCAGCAGTGAATTGAGGGGTGCCTACTATGGCTACACCTTC. It is translated as CASSELRGAYYGYTF.